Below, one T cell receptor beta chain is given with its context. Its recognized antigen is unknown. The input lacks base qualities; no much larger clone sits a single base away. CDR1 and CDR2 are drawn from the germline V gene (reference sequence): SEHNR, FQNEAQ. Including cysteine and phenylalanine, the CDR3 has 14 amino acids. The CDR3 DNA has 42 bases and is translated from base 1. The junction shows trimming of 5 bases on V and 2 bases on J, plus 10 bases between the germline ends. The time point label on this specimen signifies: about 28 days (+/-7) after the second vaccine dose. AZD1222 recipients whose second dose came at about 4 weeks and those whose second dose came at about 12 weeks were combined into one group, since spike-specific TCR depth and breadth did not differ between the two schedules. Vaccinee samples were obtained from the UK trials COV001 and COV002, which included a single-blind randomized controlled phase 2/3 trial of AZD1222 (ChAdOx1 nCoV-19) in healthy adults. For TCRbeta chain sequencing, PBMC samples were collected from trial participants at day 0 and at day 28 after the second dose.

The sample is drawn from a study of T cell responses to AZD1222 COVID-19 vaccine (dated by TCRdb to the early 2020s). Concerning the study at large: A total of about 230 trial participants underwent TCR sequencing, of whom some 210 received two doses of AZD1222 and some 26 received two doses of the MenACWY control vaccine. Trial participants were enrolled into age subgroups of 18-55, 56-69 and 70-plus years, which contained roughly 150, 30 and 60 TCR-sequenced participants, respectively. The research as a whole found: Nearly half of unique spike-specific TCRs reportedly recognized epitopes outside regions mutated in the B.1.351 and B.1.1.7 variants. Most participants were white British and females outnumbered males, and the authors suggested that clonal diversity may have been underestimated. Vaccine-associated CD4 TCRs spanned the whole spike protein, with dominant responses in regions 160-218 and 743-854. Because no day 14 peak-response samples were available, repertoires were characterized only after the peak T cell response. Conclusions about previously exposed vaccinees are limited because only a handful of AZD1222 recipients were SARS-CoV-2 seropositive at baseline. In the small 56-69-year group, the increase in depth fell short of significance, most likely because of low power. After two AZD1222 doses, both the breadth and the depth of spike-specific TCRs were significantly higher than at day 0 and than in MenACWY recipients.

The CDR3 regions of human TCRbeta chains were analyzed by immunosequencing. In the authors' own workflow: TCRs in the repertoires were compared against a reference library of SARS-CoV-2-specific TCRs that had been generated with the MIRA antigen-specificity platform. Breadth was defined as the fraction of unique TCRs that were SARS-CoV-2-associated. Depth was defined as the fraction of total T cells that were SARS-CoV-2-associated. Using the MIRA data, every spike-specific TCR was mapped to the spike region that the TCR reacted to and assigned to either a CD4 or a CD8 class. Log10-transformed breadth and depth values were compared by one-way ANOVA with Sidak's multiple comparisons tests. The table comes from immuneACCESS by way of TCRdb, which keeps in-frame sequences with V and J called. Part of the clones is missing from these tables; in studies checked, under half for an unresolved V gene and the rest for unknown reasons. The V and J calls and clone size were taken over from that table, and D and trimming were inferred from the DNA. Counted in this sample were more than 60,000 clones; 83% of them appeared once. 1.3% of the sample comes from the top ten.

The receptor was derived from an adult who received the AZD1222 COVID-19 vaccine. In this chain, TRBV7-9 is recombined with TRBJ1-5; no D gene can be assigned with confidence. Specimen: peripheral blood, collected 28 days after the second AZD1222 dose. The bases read TGTGCCAGCAGCGTAGATGGAGGCAATCAGCCCCAGCATTTT. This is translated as CASSVDGGNQPQHF.